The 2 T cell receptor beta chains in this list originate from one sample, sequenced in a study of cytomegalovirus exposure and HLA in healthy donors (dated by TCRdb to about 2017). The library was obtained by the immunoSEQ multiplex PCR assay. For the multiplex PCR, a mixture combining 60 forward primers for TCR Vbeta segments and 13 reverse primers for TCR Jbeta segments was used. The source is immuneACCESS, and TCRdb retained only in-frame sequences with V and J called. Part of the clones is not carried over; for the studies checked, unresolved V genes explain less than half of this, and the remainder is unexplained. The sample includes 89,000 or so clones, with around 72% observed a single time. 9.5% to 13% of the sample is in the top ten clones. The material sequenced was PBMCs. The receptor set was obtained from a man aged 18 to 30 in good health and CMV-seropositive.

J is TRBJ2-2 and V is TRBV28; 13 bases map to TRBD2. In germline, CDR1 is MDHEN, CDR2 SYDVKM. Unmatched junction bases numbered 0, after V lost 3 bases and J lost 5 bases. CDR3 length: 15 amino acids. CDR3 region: CASSLGLAGTGELFF. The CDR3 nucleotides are TGTGCCAGCAGTTTGGGACTAGCGGGGACCGGGGAGCTGTTTTTT.

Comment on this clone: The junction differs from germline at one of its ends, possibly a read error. CDR3 nucleotide sequence: TGTGCCAGCAGTTCCGCCGGGACAGAGCATTACTTC. Translating it yields CASSSAGTEHYF. The chain joins TRBV27 to TRBJ2-7, with 7 bases identical to TRBD1. The CDR3 extends over 12 amino acids. Germline values: CDR1 MNHEY, CDR2 SMNVEV (reference sequence).